Sequencing of this T cell receptor (beta chain) was carried out in a study of T cell responses to AZD1222 COVID-19 vaccine. Study overall: Pooling of second doses given at about 4 or about 12 weeks was done. Study observations and caveats: White British ancestry dominated among donors, who included more females, and clonal diversity was possibly underestimated. Close to half of spike-specific TCRs reportedly recognize unmutated variant regions. The study identified only five or six AZD1222 recipients as seropositive at baseline.

The method was immunoSEQ multiplex PCR; TCRdb's version includes in-frame clones alone and lacks a portion of them. The sample contains about 97,000 clones, about 88% of which appear only once. Trimming took 3 bases from V and 8 from J, leaving 12 bases between them. CDR3 size: 13 residues. Germline V gene lookup returns CDR1 SGHRS and CDR2 YFSETQ. Comments on this clone: Its antigen is unknown.

The chain is built from TRBV5-1 and TRBJ2-1; D possibly matches TRBD1 or TRBD2 (5 bases each). The sample here was peripheral blood, taken on day 0 of AZD1222 vaccination. This clonotype originated in an adult in good health. The CDR3 protein is CASSWGRGDEQFF. CDR3 in DNA: TGCGCCAGCAGCTGGGGGAGAGGGGATGAGCAGTTCTTC.